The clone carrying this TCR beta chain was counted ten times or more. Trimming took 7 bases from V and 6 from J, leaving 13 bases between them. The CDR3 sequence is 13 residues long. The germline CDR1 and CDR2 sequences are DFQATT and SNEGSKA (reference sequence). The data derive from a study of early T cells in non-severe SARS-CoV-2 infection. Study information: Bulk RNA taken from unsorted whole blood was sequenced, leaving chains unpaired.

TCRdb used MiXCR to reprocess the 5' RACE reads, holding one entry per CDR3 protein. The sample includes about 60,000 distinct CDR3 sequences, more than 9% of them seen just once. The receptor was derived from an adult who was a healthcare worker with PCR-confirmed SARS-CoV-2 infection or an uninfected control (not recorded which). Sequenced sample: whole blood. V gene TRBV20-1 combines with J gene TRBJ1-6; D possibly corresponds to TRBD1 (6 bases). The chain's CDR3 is CSVPQGSNSPLHF. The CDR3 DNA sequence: TGCAGTGTCCCACAGGGATCTAATTCACCCCTCCACTTT.